These T cell receptor beta chains were read from a single sample in a study of blood T cell repertoires in COVID-19. Sequencing used immunoSEQ multiplex PCR; TCRdb keeps in-frame clones, though not all of them. This table holds roughly 100,000 clones, roughly 80% found once. Sequences were obtained from peripheral blood. Receptors were obtained from a man between 65 and 85 years old with active or convalescent COVID-19. Each CDR3 is given with its conserved first and last residue.

v_call	j_call	cdr3_aa
TRBV9	TRBJ1-1	CASSVTGNTEAFF
TRBV5-4	TRBJ2-3	CASRATSGNPTDTQYF
TRBV27	TRBJ1-1	CASSQRGHSITEAFF
TRBV19	TRBJ2-1	CASTLQPGLEVSSYNEQFF
TRBV7-6	TRBJ2-3	CASRRLAGETDTQYF
TRBV2	TRBJ2-1	CASSEGGQGYNEQFF
TRBV5-1	TRBJ2-1	CASSGLDEQFF
TRBV5-1	TRBJ1-3	CASSLMTGGSGNTIYF
TRBV9	TRBJ2-3	CASSVVEGGPTDTQYF
TRBV7-8	TRBJ1-2	CASSRDSNYGYTF
TRBV5-6	TRBJ2-7	CASSLLSAYEQYF
TRBV18	TRBJ1-1	CASSLHQGAQMNTEAFF
TRBV6-2/TRBV6-3	TRBJ2-7	CASSYEAYRGLEQYF
TRBV5-1	TRBJ1-5	CASSLDLGQPQHF
TRBV9	TRBJ2-7	CASIRQGSYEQYF
TRBV30	TRBJ1-2	CAWSVLTANYGYTF
TRBV12-3/TRBV12-4	TRBJ1-2	CASSLQEANGYTF
TRBV6-5	TRBJ1-2	CASSYSGTVNYGYTF
TRBV18	TRBJ1-3	CASSPPLRGVTGNTIYF
TRBV2	TRBJ2-7	CASSEFLGQGTPQYF
TRBV12-3/TRBV12-4	TRBJ1-1	CASSYNEGEAFF
TRBV4-1	TRBJ1-2	CASSQDRGGGYTF
TRBV6-1	TRBJ1-5	CASSEATTGDQPQHF
TRBV28	TRBJ2-3	CASSTSTDTQYF
TRBV5-1	TRBJ1-2	CASSLATGGDYGYTF
TRBV5-4	TRBJ1-1	CASSSGQEEAFF
TRBV7-2	TRBJ2-3	CASGPSGGAFTDTQYF
TRBV6-2/TRBV6-3	TRBJ2-7	CASSIAGGLVEQYF
TRBV11-3	TRBJ2-1	CASSLGLVPEQFF
TRBV5-4	TRBJ2-3	CASSPKQAGVTDTQYF
TRBV7-2	TRBJ2-1	CASSSNLAGSTYNEQFF
TRBV25-1	TRBJ1-3	CASSTLTQGINTIYF
TRBV19	TRBJ2-7	CASSPRDRNYEQYF
TRBV12-5	TRBJ1-2	CASANEGTADGYTF
TRBV5-1	TRBJ2-1	CASSFSPGQGWSEQFF
TRBV7-2	TRBJ2-7	CASSFSEAGVDEQYF
TRBV5-5	TRBJ2-7	CASSLVSGSYEQYF
TRBV28	TRBJ1-5	CAIEDSGGNQPQHF
TRBV2	TRBJ2-3	CASSRSGRVTDTQYF
TRBV5-1	TRBJ1-1	CASSLQNANTEAFF
TRBV7-2	TRBJ1-5	CASSSTGWNQPQHF
TRBV2	TRBJ1-6	CASNRGTGGSPLHF
TRBV19	TRBJ2-1	CASSIDGTSFNEQFF
TRBV5-1	TRBJ1-6	CASSLMDRANSPLHF
TRBV12-1	TRBJ1-1	CASSYSQGSTEAFF
TRBV24-1	TRBJ2-2	CATRDRGTGELFF
TRBV5-1	TRBJ2-4	CASSLGGPLKNIQYF
TRBV3-1/TRBV3-2	TRBJ2-1	CASSFRLDSYNEQFF
TRBV5-1	TRBJ2-4	CASSSSDRNIQYF
TRBV7-2	TRBJ1-6	CASSFWRVGDSPLHF
TRBV3-1/TRBV3-2	TRBJ1-6	CASSQVGTGGNSPLHF
TRBV19	TRBJ1-4	CASSNQVLNEKLFF